This passage covers 16 T cell receptor beta chains from one sample sequenced in a study of T cells after yellow fever vaccination. TCRdb used MiXCR to reprocess the 5' RACE reads, holding one entry per CDR3 protein. Of some 300,000 distinct CDR3 sequences listed, around 3.6% were seen once; the top ten hold less than 25%. The sample consisted of PBMCs, taken on the day of the yellow fever booster vaccination. The receptors originated from a man younger than 35 who received the YFV17D yellow fever vaccine.

In its sample, this clonotype was seen many times. V gene TRBV5-1 combines with J gene TRBJ2-3, with D perhaps matching TRBD1 or TRBD2 (5 bases each). Trimming pared 5 bases from V and 0 bases from J, leaving 13 bases between. The CDR3 runs 15 residues. CDR1 is SGHRS and CDR2 is YFSETQ in the germline V gene. CDR3 sequence reads: CASSVGTTSTDTQYF. The CDR3 DNA reads TGCGCCAGCAGTGTGGGGACGACTAGCACAGATACGCAGTATTTT.

There are many counts of this clonotype. The chain combines TRBV5-1 with TRBJ2-5, with TRBD1 matching 8 bases. V was clipped by 4 bases and J by 2 bases; unmatched bases: 4. Germline values: CDR1 SGHRS, CDR2 YFSETQ. This CDR3 spans 14 amino acids. DNA of the CDR3: TGCGCCAGCAGCGTGGGACAGGAGCAAGAGACCCAGTACTTC. Translated: CASSVGQEQETQYF.

The chain uses TRBV5-1 and TRBJ2-7; TRBD1 is a possible D gene (6 bases). This CDR3 has 13 residues. Germline V lookup: CDR1 SGHRS, CDR2 YFSETQ. The germline V and J ends were trimmed by 3 bases and 7 bases, with 14 bases remaining between them. The CDR3 spells CASSSTGLEEQYF. The CDR3, as DNA: TGCGCCAGCAGCTCCACAGGGCTGGAAGAGCAGTACTTC.

This clonotype was found a few times. V gene TRBV7-9 combines with J gene TRBJ2-2, with 11 bases lining up with TRBD2. Germline V gene sequence: CDR1 SEHNR, CDR2 FQNEAQ (reference sequence). Losses at the gene ends were 3 bases for V and 6 bases for J; bases not matched to a gene: 15. CDR3 length: 19 amino acids. This chain's CDR3 is CASSFADVTSGGPPGELFF. Here the CDR3 DNA reads TGTGCCAGCAGCTTCGCCGACGTCACTAGCGGGGGCCCCCCCGGGGAGCTGTTTTTT.

The table lists this clonotype with many counts. The chain joins TRBV5-5 to TRBJ2-2, with 8 bases matching TRBD2. V was clipped by 2 bases and J by 0 bases; unmatched bases: 3. Germline V lookup: CDR1 SGHKS, CDR2 YYEKEE (reference sequence). This CDR3 is built from 16 residues. DNA of the CDR3: TGTGCCAGCAGCTTATTAGCGGGGACGAACACCGGGGAGCTGTTTTTT. Its translation is CASSLLAGTNTGELFF.

This chain uses TRBV6-5 with TRBJ1-2, with D possibly being TRBD1 (5 bases). Trimming removed 5 bases at V and 7 bases at J, with 11 bases between. Germline V gene lookup returns CDR1 MNHEY and CDR2 SVGAGI. This CDR3 contains 12 residues. Here the CDR3 DNA reads TGTGCCAGCAGTATGGACATGGTTGGCTACACCTTC. Translation: CASSMDMVGYTF.

This clonotype was counted many times. The J gene is TRBJ2-7, the V gene TRBV29-1, with 9 bases lining up with TRBD1. The CDR3 runs to 13 residues. V lost 1 base to trimming and J lost 7 bases; unmatched junction nucleotides: 5. Germline V CDR1 and CDR2: SQVTM, ANQGSEA. The CDR3 DNA sequence: TGCAGCGTTGAAGGGACAGGGGCTGGGGAGCAGTACTTC. Its protein product is CSVEGTGAGEQYF.

This clonotype was detected a few times. The genes are TRBV7-6 and TRBJ2-3, with D unresolved. This CDR3 is 15 amino acids long. V was clipped by 3 bases and J by 2 bases, with 12 bases between them. Looked up from germline, CDR1 is SGHVS and CDR2 is FNYEAQ. The CDR3 sequence: CASSFPPGYTDTQYF. As DNA, the CDR3 is TGTGCCAGCAGCTTTCCTCCGGGCTACACAGATACGCAGTATTTT.

In its sample, this clonotype was seen a few times. The chain has TRBV12-3 or TRBV12-4 and TRBJ1-1; D possibly corresponds to TRBD1 (5 bases). V gave up 3 bases and J gave up 5 bases, with 13 bases separating them. This CDR3 is built from 14 residues. This CDR3 is CASSFREARTEAFF. The DNA of the CDR3 is TGTGCCAGCAGTTTCAGGGAGGCGAGGACTGAAGCTTTCTTT.

This clonotype was detected ten times or more. The rearrangement links TRBV10-3 to TRBJ1-1, with D perhaps TRBD1 (5 bases). CDR1 and CDR2 (germline): ENHRY, SYGVKD. The V and J ends lost 0 bases and 11 bases respectively, with 16 bases between them. This CDR3 has 14 amino acids. CDR3 in DNA: TGTGCCATCAGTGAGTCGAACTCGCTGCGGGGGGCTTTCTTT. Its translation: CAISESNSLRGAFF.

This clonotype was observed at least ten times. This chain uses TRBV19 with TRBJ2-7; 7 nucleotides align to TRBD2. This CDR3 is 14 amino acids long. V lost 7 bases to trimming and J lost 1 base; unmatched junction nucleotides: 7. In germline, CDR1 is LNHDA, CDR2 SQIVND (reference sequence). The CDR3 is CASKSYGGSYEQYF. The CDR3 bases are TGTGCCAGTAAATCCTACGGGGGGTCCTACGAGCAGTACTTC.

This clonotype was detected ten times or more. The CDR3 region is CASSLGDRKETQYF. CDR3 sequence (DNA): TGTGCCAGCAGCTTAGGGGACAGGAAAGAGACCCAGTACTTC. The genes are TRBV7-9 and TRBJ2-5; 8 nucleotides match TRBD1. This CDR3 contains 14 residues. The V segment lost 1 base and the J segment 3 bases; nucleotides outside the gene matches: 1. From germline, CDR1 is SEHNR and CDR2 FQNEAQ (reference sequence).

Many counts were recorded for this clonotype. The chain links TRBV20-1 to TRBJ2-7; D is undetermined. V shed 0 bases and J shed 4 bases, with 4 bases lying between them. The CDR3 contains 11 residues. From germline, CDR1 is DFQATT and CDR2 SNEGSKA (reference sequence). Here the CDR3 reads CSARDKYEQYF. The CDR3 nucleotides are TGCAGTGCTAGAGACAAATACGAGCAGTACTTC.

V is TRBV6-5 and J is TRBJ2-3; D call uncertain. V was shortened by 2 bases and J by 0 bases, with 9 bases between the two germline ends. The CDR3 runs 15 residues. CDR1 MNHEY and CDR2 SVGAGI come from the germline V gene. The CDR3 protein is CASSYTTSSTDTQYF. The CDR3 nucleotides read TGTGCCAGCAGTTACACTACCTCTAGCACAGATACGCAGTATTTT.

There are a few counts of this clonotype. The V and J genes are TRBV29-1 and TRBJ2-7; TRBD1 agrees at 12 bases. The CDR3 runs to 13 residues. From germline, CDR1 is SQVTM and CDR2 ANQGSEA. The V and J ends lost 7 bases and 3 bases, in that order; junction bases with no gene match: 4. CDR3 nucleotide sequence: TGCAGCGCTGGGACAGGGGGCGGCTACGAGCAGTACTTC. Translated, it gives CSAGTGGGYEQYF.

This clonotype was counted many times. CDR3 nucleotides: TGCGCCAGCAGCCCTCCTACAGGGTTCTATGGCTACACCTTC. Amino acid sequence: CASSPPTGFYGYTF. The rearrangement joins TRBV5-1 to TRBJ1-2; TRBD1 is a possible D gene (6 bases). Trimming shortened V by 4 bases and J by 4 bases, and 14 bases separated the two germline ends. Germline V gene lookup returns CDR1 SGHRS and CDR2 YFSETQ. The CDR3 is made up of 14 amino acids. The variable domain in full, with the rest retrieved from reference TRBV5-1 and TRBJ1-2, is KAGVTQTPRYLIKTRGQQVTLSCSPISGHRSVSWYQQTPGQGLQFLFEYFSETQRNKGNFPGRFSGRQFSNSRSEMNVSTLELGDSALYLCASSPPTGFYGYTFGSGTRLTVV.